A single sample gave rise to the 3 T cell receptor beta chains below, sequenced in a study of blood T cell repertoires in COVID-19. Method: immunoSEQ multiplex PCR; TCRdb's copy keeps in-frame clones and lacks some. In the table there are some 180,000 clones, approximately 92% of which are singletons. The sequencing sample was made of peripheral blood. These receptors were obtained from a man aged 50-60 years with acute or convalescent COVID-19.

The chain uses TRBV20-1 and TRBJ1-1; D perhaps matches TRBD1 (5 bases). Deletions cut 3 bases from V and 5 bases from J, with 13 bases between. The germline V gene encodes CDR1 DFQATT and CDR2 SNEGSKA (reference sequence). The CDR3 has 13 residues. In nucleotides, the CDR3 is TGCAGTGCTAGTGAAGGGGCACGGACTGAAGCTTTCTTT. This codes for CSASEGARTEAFF.

This rearrangement joins TRBV10-3 to TRBJ2-5, with D possibly TRBD2 on 6 matching bases. V was clipped by 8 bases and J by 1 base, with 17 bases between them. CDR1 and CDR2 from the germline V gene are ENHRY and SYGVKD. The length of the CDR3 is 15 residues. The CDR3 nucleotides read TGTGCCATCCAACAAGGGCAGGGAGGCCAAGAGACCCAGTACTTC. Protein sequence: CAIQQGQGGQETQYF.

V usage is TRBV18 and J usage is TRBJ2-3; D not resolved. CDR3 length equals 12 residues. The V gene lost 2 bases and the J gene lost 4 bases, with 4 bases spanning the gap. Germline assignment: CDR1 KGHSH and CDR2 LQKENI. CDR3 residues: CASSPSADTQYF. The CDR3 bases are TGTGCCAGCTCACCATCGGCAGATACGCAGTATTTT.